The present T cell receptor (beta chain) was sequenced within a study of blood T cell repertoires in COVID-19. The overall study: Material from acute and convalescent COVID-19 was sourced from the United States, Italy and Spain. T cells, B-cell-depleted T cells, or PBMCs supplied cDNA or gDNA.

CDR1 and CDR2 from the germline V gene are LGHNA and YSLEER. V dropped 6 bases and J dropped 7; count of bases not matched to a gene: 9. This CDR3 is built from 15 residues. Original processing methods: For nucleated cells, counts were estimated from reference gene primer amplification. The repertoire was sequenced with immunoSEQ multiplex PCR; TCRdb's copy has only in-frame clones and lacks some. D and trimming were read from the DNA, whereas the V and J calls and clone size are those reported in that table. Of about 240,000 clones in the sample, 86% were seen once. The TCR sequence derives from a man aged 55-75 years with acute or convalescent COVID-19. The material sequenced was peripheral blood. The chain is built from TRBV4-3 and TRBJ1-6, with 7 positions matching TRBD1. The DNA of the CDR3 is TGCGCCAGCAGGGACAGGACTATTAGGAATTCACCCCTCCACTTT. Translated, it gives CASRDRTIRNSPLHF.